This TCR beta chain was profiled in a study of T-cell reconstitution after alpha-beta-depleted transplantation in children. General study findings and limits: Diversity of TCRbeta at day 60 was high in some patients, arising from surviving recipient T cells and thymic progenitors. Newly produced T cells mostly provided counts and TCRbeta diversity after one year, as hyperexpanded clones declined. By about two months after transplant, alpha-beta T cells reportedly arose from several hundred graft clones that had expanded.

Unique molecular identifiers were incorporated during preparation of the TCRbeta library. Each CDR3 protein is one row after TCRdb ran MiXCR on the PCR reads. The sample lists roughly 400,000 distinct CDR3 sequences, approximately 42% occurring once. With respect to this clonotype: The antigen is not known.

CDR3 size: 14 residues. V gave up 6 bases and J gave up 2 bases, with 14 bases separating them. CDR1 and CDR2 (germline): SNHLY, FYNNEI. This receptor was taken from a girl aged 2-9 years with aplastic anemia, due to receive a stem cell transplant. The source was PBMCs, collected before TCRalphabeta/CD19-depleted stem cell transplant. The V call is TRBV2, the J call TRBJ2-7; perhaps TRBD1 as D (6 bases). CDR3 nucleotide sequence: TGTGCCAGCAGCTCCCAGGACAGACCCTACGAGCAGTACTTC. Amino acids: CASSSQDRPYEQYF.